The next 20 T cell receptor beta chains were all read from a single sample in a study of CD4 T cell repertoires in COVID-19. Profiled with immunoSEQ multiplex PCR; TCRdb holds only in-frame clones, not every one. Of tens of thousands of clones listed, about 80% were seen once; the top ten hold roughly 0.58%. This specimen was CD4+ T cells from peripheral blood, taken after recovery from COVID-19. These TCRs come from a human donor who had COVID-19.

The chain recombines TRBV5-1 with TRBJ1-6; 9 nucleotides match TRBD1. V trimming: 0 bases; J trimming: 12 bases; junction bases outside the gene matches: 10. The CDR3 spans 16 residues. CDR1 is SGHRS, CDR2 YFSETQ, per germline. The CDR3 region is CASSLDPGQGQGPLHF. The CDR3 bases are TGCGCCAGCAGCTTGGATCCGGGACAGGGTCAGGGACCCCTCCACTTT. Full variable domain (missing parts from reference TRBV5-1 and TRBJ1-6): KAGVTQTPRYLIKTRGQQVTLSCSPISGHRSVSWYQQTPGQGLQFLFEYFSETQRNKGNFPGRFSGRQFSNSRSEMNVSTLELGDSALYLCASSLDPGQGQGPLHFGNGTRLTVT.

The rearrangement links TRBV7-2 to TRBJ1-2, with unresolved D. Trimming took 2 bases from V and 4 from J, leaving 11 bases between them. This CDR3 spans 14 amino acids. CDR1 SGHTA and CDR2 FQGNSA come from the germline V gene. The CDR3 sequence is CASSLSSSSYGYTF. The DNA for the CDR3 is TGTGCCAGCAGCTTAAGCTCCAGCTCCTATGGCTACACCTTC.

V gene TRBV14 combines with J gene TRBJ2-1; 7 nucleotides line up with TRBD1. Germline lookup yields CDR1 SGHDN and CDR2 FVKESK. The CDR3 totals 15 residues. V lost 3 bases and J lost 7; bases outside the gene matches: 9. CDR3 nucleotide sequence: TGTGCCAGCAGCCAGGATACCGGGACAGTGAATGAGCAGTTCTTC. It specifies CASSQDTGTVNEQFF.

The chain links TRBV19 to TRBJ2-5, with 13 bases matching TRBD2. The CDR3 spans 14 residues. CDR1 is LNHDA, CDR2 SQIVND, per germline (reference sequence). V trimming: 5 bases; J trimming: 9 bases; junction bases outside the gene matches: 6. The CDR3 here is CASSGTSGMWAQYF. DNA for the CDR3: TGTGCCAGTAGTGGGACTAGCGGGATGTGGGCCCAGTACTTC.

This clone was seen once. This sequence joins TRBV18 and TRBJ2-3, with 7 bases matching TRBD2. Losses at the gene ends were 5 bases for V and 0 bases for J; bases not matched to a gene: 5. The germline V gene has CDR1 KGHSH and CDR2 LQKENI. The CDR3 loop spans 15 amino acids. The CDR3 sequence is CASSSPSGSTDTQYF. The CDR3, as DNA: TGTGCCAGCTCATCGCCTAGCGGTAGCACAGATACGCAGTATTTT.

This rearrangement joins TRBV18 to TRBJ2-1; 7 bases map to TRBD2. The CDR3 consists of 13 residues. Looked up from germline, CDR1 is KGHSH and CDR2 is LQKENI. Losses at the gene ends were 5 bases for V and 8 bases for J; bases not matched to a gene: 6. The CDR3 reads CASSFDGGDEQFF. The CDR3 DNA reads as TGTGCCAGCTCATTTGATGGGGGGGATGAGCAGTTCTTC.

The chain links TRBV3-1 (or the pseudogene TRBV3-2) to TRBJ1-5, with a tentative D call TRBD1 (6 bases). This CDR3 region has 15 residues. In germline, CDR1 is LGHDT, CDR2 YNNKEL (reference sequence). V lost 4 bases to trimming and J lost 4 bases, with 14 bases between them. The CDR3, as DNA: TGTGCCAGCAGCCCAGGAAGGGGGTCAAATCAGCCCCAGCATTTT. Protein sequence: CASSPGRGSNQPQHF.

The rearrangement joins TRBV10-3 to TRBJ1-3; no clear D gene. Germline assignment: CDR1 ENHRY and CDR2 SYGVKD. This CDR3 is 16 amino acids long. V dropped 2 bases and J dropped 0 bases, with 11 bases sitting between them. The CDR3 region is CAISENAPSSGNTIYF. DNA of the CDR3: TGTGCCATCAGTGAGAACGCCCCTAGCTCTGGAAACACCATATATTTT.

The V and J genes are TRBV5-8 and TRBJ2-5; D may be TRBD2 (6 bases). V was clipped by 0 bases and J by 1 base, with 10 bases between them. CDR1 is SGHTS, CDR2 YDEGEE, per germline. The CDR3 totals 15 residues. The CDR3, as DNA: TGTGCCAGCAGCTTGGTGGGGGGACCCCAAGAGACCCAGTACTTC. Translating gives CASSLVGGPQETQYF.

V usage is TRBV7-9 and J usage is TRBJ2-7; D is uncertain. This CDR3 is 14 amino acids long. Germline CDR1 and CDR2: SEHNR and FQNEAQ (reference sequence). V was trimmed by 6 bases and J by 3 bases, leaving 15 bases between them. CDR3 in amino acids: CASSLDARVYEQYF. The CDR3 nucleotides read TGTGCCAGCAGTTTGGACGCTCGGGTCTACGAGCAGTACTTC.

This clone was detected a few times. The same CDR3 is also encoded by other DNA sequences in this sample. The chain combines TRBV28 with TRBJ2-3; D uncertain. The CDR3 runs 13 residues. V was trimmed by 3 bases and J by 0 bases, leaving 4 bases between them. The V gene's germline CDR1 is MDHEN and CDR2 SYDVKM. The CDR3 reads CASSLTSTDTQYF. The CDR3 DNA reads as TGTGCCAGCAGTTTGACTAGCACAGATACGCAGTATTTT.

The chain recombines TRBV18 with TRBJ1-6; 7 bases map to TRBD1. The CDR3 is 17 residues long. Germline V gene data show CDR1 as KGHSH and CDR2 as LQKENI. With V trimmed by 2 bases and J by 6 bases, 10 bases remained unmatched. The CDR3 DNA is TGTGCCAGCTCACCAGAGGTAGGACAGGCGACTAATTCACCCCTCCACTTT. It yields the protein CASSPEVGQATNSPLHF.

The gene calls are TRBV7-9 and TRBJ2-2; no clear D. The germline CDR1 and CDR2 sequences are SEHNR and FQNEAQ (reference sequence). The CDR3 runs 16 residues. Trimming pared 1 base from V and 0 bases from J, leaving 9 bases between. DNA for the CDR3: TGTGCCAGCAGCTTAGTTGGTAGGACGAACACCGGGGAGCTGTTTTTT. It yields the protein CASSLVGRTNTGELFF. Together with reference TRBV7-9 and TRBJ2-2, the CDR3 gives the full variable domain: DTGVSQNPRHKITKRGQNVTFRCDPISEHNRLYWYRQTLGQGPEFLTYFQNEAQLEKSRLLSDRFSAERPKGSFSTLEIQRTEQGDSAMYLCASSLVGRTNTGELFFGEGSRLTVL.

The chain recombines TRBV7-8 with TRBJ2-1; TRBD2 aligns across 7 bases. Trimming took 3 bases from V and 4 from J; bases not matched to a gene: 3. The CDR3 loop spans 14 amino acids. Germline-derived CDR1 and CDR2 are SGHVS and FQNEAQ. The CDR3 spells CASSLAGEYNEQFF. The DNA for the CDR3 is TGTGCCAGCAGCTTGGCGGGAGAGTACAATGAGCAGTTCTTC.

This chain links TRBV7-2 with TRBJ2-5; D unresolved. There are 18 residues in the CDR3. Germline-derived CDR1 and CDR2 are SGHTA and FQGNSA. Trimming took off 4 bases at V and 1 base at J, with 22 bases between the two ends. DNA of the CDR3: TGTGCCAGCAGCTCCCGACGACCGGCTTTCTCCTCCCAAGAGACCCAGTACTTC. It translates to CASSSRRPAFSSQETQYF.

The chain is built from TRBV29-1 and TRBJ1-1; TRBD1 is a possible D gene (6 bases). The V end lost 5 bases, the J end lost 2 bases, and 21 bases lay between the germline ends. CDR3 size: 16 residues. Per germline, CDR1 SQVTM and CDR2 ANQGSEA. The CDR3 reads CSVLDRDTAVNTEAFF. The CDR3 coding sequence is TGCAGCGTTTTAGACCGGGACACTGCTGTTAACACTGAAGCTTTCTTT.

V usage is TRBV15 and J usage is TRBJ1-2, with no clear D. Germline CDR1 LNHNV, CDR2 YYDKDF (reference sequence). V dropped 0 bases and J dropped 4 bases, with 12 bases sitting between them. The CDR3 runs to 15 residues. The CDR3 sequence is CATSRDRREIYGYTF. In DNA form, the CDR3 reads TGTGCCACCAGCAGAGATAGGCGGGAGATCTATGGCTACACCTTC.

In this sample, this clone turned up once. At one end the junction does not follow the germline gene, possibly because of a read error. The genes are TRBV6-5 and TRBJ1-5; 7 nucleotides align to TRBD1. From germline, CDR1 is MNHEY and CDR2 SVGAGI. The CDR3 covers 14 residues. This chain's CDR3 is CASSYRDSSQPQHF. The CDR3 DNA reads as TGTGCCAGCAGTTACCGGGACAGCAGTCAGCCCCAGCATTTT.

The CDR3 sequence is CASSDRQTATNEKLFF. CDR3 nucleotides: TGTGCCAGCAGCGACAGACAGACAGCAACTAATGAAAAACTGTTTTTT. The chain recombines TRBV6-6 with TRBJ1-4; weak D call: TRBD1 (5 bases). This CDR3 is built from 16 residues. CDR1 is MNHNY, CDR2 SVGAGI, per germline (reference sequence). Trimming took off 6 bases at V and 0 bases at J, with 14 bases between the two ends.

The chain links TRBV5-1 to TRBJ2-3; no clear D gene. Germline values: CDR1 SGHRS, CDR2 YFSETQ. V was cut by 5 bases and J by 0 bases, with 7 bases left in between. This CDR3 has 13 amino acids. The chain's CDR3 is CASRAPSTDTQYF. CDR3 sequence (DNA): TGCGCCAGCAGGGCCCCTAGCACAGATACGCAGTATTTT. Based on the CDR3 plus reference TRBV5-1 and TRBJ2-3, the full variable domain is KAGVTQTPRYLIKTRGQQVTLSCSPISGHRSVSWYQQTPGQGLQFLFEYFSETQRNKGNFPGRFSGRQFSNSRSEMNVSTLELGDSALYLCASRAPSTDTQYFGPGTRLTVL.